Each of the 3 T cell receptor beta chains below was sequenced from the same sample in a study of blood T cell repertoires in COVID-19. Profiling relied on immunoSEQ multiplex PCR, and the TCRdb table lists in-frame clones only, not all of them. The sample lists 170,000 or so clones; more than 90% were seen once. Material for sequencing was peripheral blood. The receptors stem from a middle-aged man with acute or convalescent COVID-19.

The V call is TRBV3-1 (or the pseudogene TRBV3-2), the J call TRBJ1-4, with D possibly matching TRBD1 (5 bases). The CDR3 is 15 residues long. CDR1 LGHDT and CDR2 YNNKEL come from the germline V gene (reference sequence). The V gene lost 5 bases and the J gene lost 1 base, with 11 bases spanning the gap. The CDR3 DNA is TGTGCCAGCAGCTTCACAGGCCGAACTAATGAAAAACTGTTTTTT. It is translated as CASSFTGRTNEKLFF.

The V and J genes are TRBV5-1 and TRBJ2-7; 9 bases map to TRBD2. The CDR3 loop spans 13 amino acids. Germline CDR1 reads SGHRS; CDR2 reads YFSETQ. The V segment lost 4 bases and the J segment 7 bases; nucleotides outside the gene matches: 6. The CDR3 here is CASSLGLAGEQYF. CDR3 DNA sequence: TGCGCCAGCAGCCTGGGACTAGCTGGAGAGCAGTACTTC.

The chain is built from TRBV6-4 and TRBJ2-3; tentative D call: TRBD1 (5 bases). The CDR3 totals 14 residues. Per germline, CDR1 MRHNA and CDR2 SNTAGT. Between the trimmed V and J ends, which lost 4 bases and 2 bases, there was a span of 10 bases. The CDR3 DNA is TGTGCCAGCAGTGTGGGCAGGGACACAGATACGCAGTATTTT. This gives the protein CASSVGRDTDTQYF.